This T cell receptor (beta chain) was recorded in a study of T cell responses to AZD1222 COVID-19 vaccine. Study observations and caveats: Spike-specific TCR breadth and depth went up after people got two AZD1222 doses.

Using immunoSEQ multiplex PCR, the repertoire was profiled, and TCRdb retains in-frame clones only, with some absent. The sample holds over 85,000 clones; approximately 91% are singletons and the top ten take more than 15%. CDR1 is SQVTM, CDR2 ANQGSEA, per germline. The V and J ends lost 7 bases and 7 bases respectively, with 20 bases between them. The CDR3 has 13 residues. In the case of this clone: Its antigen is still unknown.

The chain links TRBV29-1 to TRBJ2-7; D may match TRBD1 or TRBD2 (5 bases each). This specimen consisted of peripheral blood, obtained 28 days after the second AZD1222 dose. This clonotype originated in an adult who received the AZD1222 COVID-19 vaccine. The chain's CDR3 is CSGGGSDRLEQYF. As DNA, the CDR3 is TGCAGCGGTGGGGGTTCCGACCGGCTAGAGCAGTACTTC.